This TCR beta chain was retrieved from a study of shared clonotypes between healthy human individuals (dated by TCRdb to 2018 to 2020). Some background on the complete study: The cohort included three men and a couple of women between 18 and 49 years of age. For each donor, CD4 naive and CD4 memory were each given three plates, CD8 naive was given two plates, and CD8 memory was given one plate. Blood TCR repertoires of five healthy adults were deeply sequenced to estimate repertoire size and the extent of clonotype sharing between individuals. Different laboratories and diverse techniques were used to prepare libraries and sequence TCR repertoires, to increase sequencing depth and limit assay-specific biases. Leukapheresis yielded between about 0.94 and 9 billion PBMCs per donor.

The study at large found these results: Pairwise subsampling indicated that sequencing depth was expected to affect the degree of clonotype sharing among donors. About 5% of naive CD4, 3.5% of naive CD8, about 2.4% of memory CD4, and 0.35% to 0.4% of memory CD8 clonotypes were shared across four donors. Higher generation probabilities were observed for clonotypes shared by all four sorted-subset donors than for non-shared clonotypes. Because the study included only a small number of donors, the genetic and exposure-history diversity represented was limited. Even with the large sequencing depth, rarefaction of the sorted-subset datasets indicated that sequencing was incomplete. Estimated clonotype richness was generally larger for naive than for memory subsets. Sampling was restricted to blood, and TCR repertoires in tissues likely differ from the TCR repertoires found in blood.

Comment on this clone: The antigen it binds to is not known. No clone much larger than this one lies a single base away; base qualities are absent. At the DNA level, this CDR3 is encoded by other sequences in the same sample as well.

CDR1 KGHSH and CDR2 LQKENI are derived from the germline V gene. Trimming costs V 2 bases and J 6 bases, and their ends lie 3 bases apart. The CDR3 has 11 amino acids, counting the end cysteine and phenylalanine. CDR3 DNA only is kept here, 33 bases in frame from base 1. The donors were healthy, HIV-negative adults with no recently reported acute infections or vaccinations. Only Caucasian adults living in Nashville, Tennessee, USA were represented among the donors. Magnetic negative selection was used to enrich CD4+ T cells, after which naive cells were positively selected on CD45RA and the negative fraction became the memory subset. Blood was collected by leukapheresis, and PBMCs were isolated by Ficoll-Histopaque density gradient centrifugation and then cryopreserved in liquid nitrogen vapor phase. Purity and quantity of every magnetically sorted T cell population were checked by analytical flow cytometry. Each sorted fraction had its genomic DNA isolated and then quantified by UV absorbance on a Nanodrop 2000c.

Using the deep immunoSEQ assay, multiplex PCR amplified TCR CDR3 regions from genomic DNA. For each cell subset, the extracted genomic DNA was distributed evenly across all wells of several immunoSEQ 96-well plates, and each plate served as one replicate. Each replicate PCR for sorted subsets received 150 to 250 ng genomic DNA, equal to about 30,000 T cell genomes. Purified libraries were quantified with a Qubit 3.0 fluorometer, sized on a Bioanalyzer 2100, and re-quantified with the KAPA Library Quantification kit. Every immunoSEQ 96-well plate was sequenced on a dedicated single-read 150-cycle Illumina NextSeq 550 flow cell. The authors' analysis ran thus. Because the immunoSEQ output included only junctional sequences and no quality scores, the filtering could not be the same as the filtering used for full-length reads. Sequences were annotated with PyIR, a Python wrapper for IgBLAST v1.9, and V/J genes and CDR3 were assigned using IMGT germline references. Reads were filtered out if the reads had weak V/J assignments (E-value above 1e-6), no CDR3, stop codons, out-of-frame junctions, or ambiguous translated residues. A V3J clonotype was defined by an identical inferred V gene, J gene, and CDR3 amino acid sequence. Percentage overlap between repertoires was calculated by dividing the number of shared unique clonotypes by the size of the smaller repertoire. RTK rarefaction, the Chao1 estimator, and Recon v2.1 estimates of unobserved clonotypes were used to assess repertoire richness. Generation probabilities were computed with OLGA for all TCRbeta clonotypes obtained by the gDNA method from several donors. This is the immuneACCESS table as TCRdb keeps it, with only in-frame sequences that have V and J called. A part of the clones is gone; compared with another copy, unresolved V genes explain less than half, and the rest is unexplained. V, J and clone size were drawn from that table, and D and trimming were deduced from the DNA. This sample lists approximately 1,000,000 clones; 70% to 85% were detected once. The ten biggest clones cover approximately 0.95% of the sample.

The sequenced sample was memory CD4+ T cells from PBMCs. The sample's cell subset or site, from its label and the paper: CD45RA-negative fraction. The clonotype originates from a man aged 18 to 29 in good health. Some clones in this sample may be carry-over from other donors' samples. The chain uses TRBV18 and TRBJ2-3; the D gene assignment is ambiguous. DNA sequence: TGTGCCAGCTCACCATCTGATACGCAGTATTTT. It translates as CASSPSDTQYF.